Shown below are 22 T cell receptor beta chains from a single sample sequenced in a study of T cells after yellow fever vaccination (dated by TCRdb to between 2017 and 2020). The library was made by 5' RACE. TCRdb names Illumina NovaSeq 6000 as the instrument used. TCRdb took the public reads, trimmed them with fastp at Q25, ran MiXCR for clone calling and kept in-frame beta chains. A single entry per CDR3 protein holds the most common genes and DNA from its merged rows. The sample has 250,000 to 400,000 distinct CDR3 sequences on record, approximately 4% of them singletons. Together, the top ten hold 15% to 20% of the sample. The treatment or condition label here, explained by the study, means: live attenuated yellow fever vaccine strain. Here the sequenced sample was PBMCs, taken 15 days after the yellow fever booster vaccination. These receptors originate from a man between 18 and 29 years old who received the YFV17D yellow fever vaccine.

There are many counts of this clonotype. This chain links TRBV20-1 with TRBJ2-7; 9 positions match TRBD1. Germline V lookup: CDR1 DFQATT, CDR2 SNEGSKA (reference sequence). V was clipped by 6 bases and J by 0 bases; unmatched bases: 12. The CDR3 spans 16 residues. CDR3 coding DNA: TGCAGTGCCACAAGCCCGGGACAGGGAAACTCCTACGAGCAGTACTTC. Translated: CSATSPGQGNSYEQYF.

This clonotype was observed many times. The V call is TRBV5-5, the J call TRBJ2-1; tentative D call: TRBD1 (5 bases). V was cut by 4 bases and J by 0 bases, with 11 bases left in between. CDR1 is SGHKS and CDR2 is YYEKEE in the germline V gene (reference sequence). This CDR3 is 15 amino acids long. The CDR3 DNA sequence: TGTGCCAGCAGCCCGCGACAGAGCTCCTACAATGAGCAGTTCTTC. It encodes CASSPRQSSYNEQFF.

This clonotype was counted between two and nine times. The chain joins TRBV2 to TRBJ1-1; 9 nucleotides match TRBD1. CDR3 size: 12 residues. Trimming took 8 bases from V and 5 from J; bases not matched to a gene: 3. The germline V gene encodes CDR1 SNHLY and CDR2 FYNNEI. The CDR3: CASGTGWTEAFF. The CDR3 nucleotides read TGTGCCAGCGGGACAGGGTGGACTGAAGCTTTCTTT.

V is TRBV24-1 and J is TRBJ1-1, with D tentatively TRBD1 (6 bases). V lost 5 bases, J lost 1 base, and 13 bases lay in between. Germline-derived CDR1 and CDR2 are KGHDR and SFDVKD. There are 15 residues in the CDR3. The CDR3 nucleotides are TGTGCCACCAGTGGCCCGGGGGCAAGGAACACTGAAGCTTTCTTT. Translated: CATSGPGARNTEAFF.

This clonotype was detected a few times. The J gene is TRBJ2-6, the V gene TRBV15; the match to TRBD1 covers 11 bases. The V gene's germline CDR1 is LNHNV and CDR2 YYDKDF (reference sequence). After removal of 1 base from V and 6 bases from J, the junction contained 5 bases not matched to a gene. This CDR3 is 17 amino acids long. The CDR3 DNA reads as TGTGCCACCAGCAGAGGGACAGGGGGCGTCGTGGCCAACGTCCTGACTTTC. Translated: CATSRGTGGVVANVLTF.

This chain links TRBV7-8 with TRBJ2-7; 7 nucleotides line up with TRBD1. Trimming at V came to 6 bases and at J to 3 bases, leaving 5 bases not matched to a gene. This CDR3 has 13 residues. Looked up from germline, CDR1 is SGHVS and CDR2 is FQNEAQ. CDR3 loop: CASSTGTDYEQYV. The CDR3 DNA reads TGTGCCAGCAGTACAGGGACAGACTACGAGCAGTACGTC.

This clonotype occurred a few times. The rearrangement joins TRBV18 to TRBJ2-1; 12 bases fit TRBD2. V lost 5 bases, J lost 10 bases, and 12 bases stayed unmatched. This CDR3 has 16 amino acids. The germline CDR1 and CDR2 sequences are KGHSH and LQKENI. The CDR3 loop is CASSSRTSGDRGEQFF. The CDR3 region has the DNA TGTGCCAGCTCATCACGGACTAGCGGGGACAGAGGGGAGCAGTTCTTC.

The rearrangement uses TRBV12-3 or TRBV12-4 and TRBJ1-1; D not certain. Trimming took off 3 bases at V and 1 base at J, with 6 bases between the two ends. The CDR3 has 13 residues. CDR3 coding DNA: TGTGCCAGCAGTTTTATACCGAACACTGAAGCTTTCTTT. As protein: CASSFIPNTEAFF.

The gene calls are TRBV5-1 and TRBJ1-1; tentative D call: TRBD1 (5 bases). This CDR3 has 15 amino acids. The V gene's germline CDR1 is SGHRS and CDR2 YFSETQ. V lost 4 bases to trimming and J lost 5 bases, with 18 bases between them. As DNA, the CDR3 is TGCGCCAGCAGCCCGATGGGACTCTGGTGGACTGAAGCTTTCTTT. Its protein is CASSPMGLWWTEAFF. The variable domain in full, completed from reference TRBV5-1 and TRBJ1-1, reads KAGVTQTPRYLIKTRGQQVTLSCSPISGHRSVSWYQQTPGQGLQFLFEYFSETQRNKGNFPGRFSGRQFSNSRSEMNVSTLELGDSALYLCASSPMGLWWTEAFFGQGTRLTVV.

This clonotype was seen a handful of times. V is TRBV7-2 and J is TRBJ1-2; no definite D call. CDR3 length: 14 residues. Trimming took off 2 bases at V and 0 bases at J, with 7 bases between the two ends. Germline loops: CDR1 SGHTA, CDR2 FQGNSA. The CDR3 is CASSLQVSNYGYTF. CDR3 bases: TGTGCCAGCAGCTTACAGGTCTCTAACTATGGCTACACCTTC.

In its sample, this clonotype was seen a few times. For the CDR3, the DNA is TGTGCCAGCAGCCAGGAGCGGCTCTCACCTCAAGAGACCCAGTACTTC. Translating it yields CASSQERLSPQETQYF. This chain links TRBV4-2 with TRBJ2-5; tentatively, D is TRBD2 (5 bases). This CDR3 region has 16 residues. Trimming left V 3 bases short and J 2 bases short, with 16 bases between. Germline values: CDR1 LGHNA, CDR2 YNFKEQ.

This clonotype has just a few counts. The V and J genes are TRBV19 and TRBJ1-4; TRBD1 matches at 8 bases. This CDR3 has 13 residues. V trimming: 5 bases; J trimming: 7 bases; junction bases outside the gene matches: 3. CDR1 is LNHDA and CDR2 is SQIVND in the germline V gene (reference sequence). CDR3 amino acids: CASSVTGGEKLFF. CDR3 sequence (DNA): TGTGCCAGTAGTGTCACAGGGGGTGAAAAACTGTTTTTT.

This clonotype was recorded a few times. The chain uses TRBV28 and TRBJ2-7; 8 nucleotides align to TRBD1. This CDR3 comprises 14 residues. Germline V gene lookup returns CDR1 MDHEN and CDR2 SYDVKM. The trim removed 3 bases at V and 3 bases at J, leaving 4 bases unmatched. This CDR3 is CASSFRQGYYEQYV. CDR3 DNA sequence: TGTGCCAGCAGTTTTAGACAGGGGTACTACGAGCAGTACGTC.

This clonotype was counted ten times or more. The chain uses TRBV12-3 or TRBV12-4 and TRBJ1-5; D is undetermined. The CDR3 extends over 16 amino acids. Trimming cost V 4 bases and J 0 bases, with 13 bases left between them. Here the CDR3 reads CASSSSVAHSNQPQHF. The CDR3 DNA follows: TGTGCCAGCAGTTCGTCGGTGGCCCATAGCAATCAGCCCCAGCATTTT.

The chain employs TRBV15 and TRBJ1-2; 9 nucleotides agree with TRBD1. J lost 4 bases, V lost 2 bases, and 11 bases had no gene match. The CDR3 totals 17 residues. From germline, CDR1 is LNHNV and CDR2 YYDKDF (reference sequence). CDR3 loop: CATSRKMGSGQGYGYTF. The CDR3 DNA follows: TGTGCCACCAGCAGAAAAATGGGATCGGGACAGGGCTATGGCTACACCTTC.

This clonotype was recorded a few times. The chain joins TRBV5-1 to TRBJ2-7; 10 positions agree with TRBD2. V gave up 3 bases and J gave up 1 base; unmatched junction bases: 7. The CDR3 spans 16 residues. The germline V gene encodes CDR1 SGHRS and CDR2 YFSETQ. The CDR3 protein is CASSSGSGGPSYEQYF. The CDR3 DNA follows: TGCGCCAGCAGCTCGGGTAGCGGGGGGCCTTCCTACGAGCAGTACTTC.

V is TRBV20-1 and J is TRBJ2-2; 10 bases agree with TRBD2. The V and J ends lost 4 bases and 9 bases, in that order; junction bases with no gene match: 8. Per germline, CDR1 DFQATT and CDR2 SNEGSKA (reference sequence). The CDR3 runs to 14 residues. Here the CDR3 reads CSANGGTSAWELFF. CDR3 DNA sequence: TGCAGTGCTAATGGAGGGACTAGCGCCTGGGAGCTGTTTTTT.

This clonotype occurred many times. The rearrangement links TRBV6-6 to TRBJ2-5; 7 nucleotides agree with TRBD1. After removal of 5 bases from V and 5 bases from J, the junction contained 11 bases not matched to a gene. Germline CDR1 MNHNY, CDR2 SVGAGI (reference sequence). The CDR3 runs to 15 residues. CDR3 nucleotides: TGTGCCAGCAGTCCCCGACAGGGTCCAGGGGAGACCCAGTACTTC. This gives the protein CASSPRQGPGETQYF.

The chain uses TRBV20-1 and TRBJ2-7; D call uncertain. The V end lost 6 bases, the J end lost 5 bases, and 17 bases lay between the germline ends. The CDR3 totals 13 residues. Germline assignment: CDR1 DFQATT and CDR2 SNEGSKA (reference sequence). CDR3 bases: TGCAGTGCAAGGAGACCCCCCGACCACGAGCAGTACTTC. Translation: CSARRPPDHEQYF.

This clonotype was observed a few times. CDR3 DNA sequence: TGCGCCAGCAGCCCAGTCTCCGGGAGGGTTTACGAGCAGTACTTC. This translates into CASSPVSGRVYEQYF. This chain uses TRBV4-1 with TRBJ2-7; 8 bases align to TRBD2. The V gene end was trimmed by 4 bases and the J gene end by 4 bases; junction bases not matched to a gene: 9. Germline V gene lookup returns CDR1 MGHRA and CDR2 YSYEKL. The CDR3 loop spans 15 amino acids.

This clonotype was picked up a small number of times. The chain joins TRBV20-1 to TRBJ1-5, with D unresolved. CDR1 is DFQATT and CDR2 is SNEGSKA in the germline V gene (reference sequence). CDR3 length equals 14 residues. The germline V and J ends were trimmed by 6 bases and 0 bases, with 12 bases remaining between them. The CDR3 DNA reads as TGCAGTGCAGTTGACATGTATAGCAATCAGCCCCAGCATTTT. Amino acid sequence: CSAVDMYSNQPQHF.

The sample holds many counts of this clonotype. The genes are TRBV11-3 and TRBJ1-1, with D perhaps TRBD1 (5 bases). The germline CDR1 and CDR2 sequences are SGHNT and YENEEA. There are 14 residues in the CDR3. The V end was cut by 8 bases, the J end by 1 base, with 14 bases between. The CDR3 is CASSRQGENTEAFF. CDR3 coding DNA: TGTGCCAGCTCCAGGCAGGGCGAGAACACTGAAGCTTTCTTT. The variable domain in full, with the rest retrieved from reference TRBV11-3 and TRBJ1-1, is EAGVVQSPRYKIIEKKQPVAFWCNPISGHNTLYWYLQNLGQGPELLIRYENEEAVDDSQLPKDRFSAERLKGVDSTLKIQPAELGDSAVYLCASSRQGENTEAFFGQGTRLTVV.